This T cell receptor beta chain is from a study of response to subunit inactivated influenza vaccine. Study findings and constraints: With each seasonal influenza vaccination, the authors suggested, few new T cells are recruited.

Note on this clonotype: Its antigen is undetermined.

This CDR3 spans 11 amino acids. The V gene's germline CDR1 is SQVTM and CDR2 ANQGSEA. With 5 bases removed from V and 10 bases from J, the gap between germline ends came to 11 bases. TCRdb called the RT-PCR reads again in MiXCR, with one record for every CDR3 protein. The data hold a few hundred thousand distinct CDR3 sequences, with 20% to 25% observed a single time. The source was PBMCs from blood, collected approximately 20 months after vaccination. The sequence was collected from a man aged 45 to 70 who received an inactivated influenza vaccine. The J gene is TRBJ2-2, the V gene TRBV29-1; D call uncertain. In nucleotides, the CDR3 is TGCAGCGTTCGGACCGTCGAGGAGCTGTTTTTT. Residues: CSVRTVEELFF.